These 27 T cell receptor beta chains were sequenced from one sample in a study of blood T cell repertoires in COVID-19. The assay was immunoSEQ multiplex PCR, and TCRdb's table has in-frame clones only and misses some. The sample includes 100,000 to 150,000 clones, around nine tenths of them seen just once. Sample: peripheral blood. These receptors came from a woman between 45 and 65 years old with acute or convalescent COVID-19.

This clone occurred once. J is TRBJ2-1 and V is TRBV11-2; D might be TRBD2 (6 bases). CDR3 length: 13 residues. Per the germline V gene, CDR1 is SGHAT and CDR2 is FQNNGV. V was cut by 2 bases and J by 9 bases, with 11 bases left in between. In DNA, the CDR3 is TGTGCCAGCAGCTTAATCGGGGGAGGTGAGCAGTTCTTC. Amino acid sequence: CASSLIGGGEQFF.

The V and J genes are TRBV6-5 and TRBJ1-2; TRBD1 is a possible D gene (5 bases). The CDR3 covers 15 residues. CDR1 and CDR2 from the germline V gene are MNHEY and SVGAGI. Trimming cost V 4 bases and J 4 bases, with 16 bases left between them. CDR3 nucleotide sequence: TGTGCCAGCAGTTTCCACCGACAGTCTACCTATGGCTACACCTTC. Its translation is CASSFHRQSTYGYTF.

In this sample, this clone turned up a few times. The chain carries TRBV11-2 and TRBJ1-5; D may be TRBD1 (6 bases). V was clipped by 3 bases and J by 7 bases, with 16 bases between them. CDR1 is SGHAT, CDR2 FQNNGV, per germline. This CDR3 has 15 residues. The CDR3 is CASSLTSGAGQPQHF. The CDR3 nucleotides are TGTGCCAGCAGCTTGACGTCAGGGGCTGGACAGCCCCAGCATTTT. The full variable domain, its missing parts supplied by reference TRBV11-2 and TRBJ1-5, is EAGVAQSPRYKIIEKRQSVAFWCNPISGHATLYWYQQILGQGPKLLIQFQNNGVVDDSQLPKDRFSAERLKGVDSTLKIQPAKLEDSAVYLCASSLTSGAGQPQHFGDGTRLSIL.

This clone was detected only a few times. The chain carries TRBV6-2 or TRBV6-3 and TRBJ1-2, with D tentatively TRBD1 (6 bases). The CDR3 is 13 amino acids. The V end lost 3 bases, the J end lost 2 bases, and 7 bases lay between the germline ends. Germline CDR1 MNHEY, CDR2 SVGEGT. The CDR3, as DNA: TGTGCCAGCAGTTATGGACAGAACTATGGCTACACCTTC. Translating gives CASSYGQNYGYTF.

This chain connects TRBV5-1 to TRBJ2-5; TRBD1 is a possible D gene (5 bases). Germline lookup yields CDR1 SGHRS and CDR2 YFSETQ. CDR3 length equals 13 residues. The V end was cut by 0 bases, the J end by 5 bases, with 8 bases between. DNA for the CDR3: TGCGCCAGCAGCTTGGCCCCAGGGGAGACCCAGTACTTC. This gives the protein CASSLAPGETQYF.

The genes are TRBV7-2 and TRBJ2-3, with D possibly matching TRBD2 (7 bases). The CDR3 runs to 17 residues. From germline, CDR1 is SGHTA and CDR2 FQGNSA. V lost 5 bases to trimming and J lost 1 base, with 19 bases between them. CDR3 protein: CASSLHRGGGGTDTQYF. The CDR3 DNA reads as TGTGCCAGCAGCCTACACCGGGGAGGGGGAGGCACAGATACGCAGTATTTT.

This clone was found once. CDR3 coding DNA: TGTGCCAGCAGTTACTTGGACAGGGGAGGCAATGAGCAGTTCTTC. This encodes CASSYLDRGGNEQFF. The rearrangement uses TRBV6-5 and TRBJ2-1, with 9 bases aligning to TRBD1. The CDR3 sequence is 15 residues long. V shed 1 base, J shed 6 bases, and the junction held 4 bases outside the gene matches. From germline, CDR1 is MNHEY and CDR2 SVGAGI.

The gene calls are TRBV9 and TRBJ1-3; 9 bases match TRBD1. The junction had 16 bases not matched to a gene; V was cut back by 3 bases and J by 0 bases. CDR1 SGDLS and CDR2 YYNGEE come from the germline V gene. The CDR3 covers 20 residues. The CDR3 sequence is CASSAPGDRDDGSSGNTIYF. For the CDR3, the DNA is TGTGCCAGCAGCGCGCCGGGGGACAGGGACGACGGGAGCTCTGGAAACACCATATATTTT.

J is TRBJ2-3 and V is TRBV3-1 (or the pseudogene TRBV3-2); 7 nucleotides agree with TRBD2. The ends lost 0 bases at V and 0 bases at J; junction bases unmatched: 0. Looked up from germline, CDR1 is LGHDT and CDR2 is YNNKEL (reference sequence). CDR3 size: 15 residues. CDR3 coding DNA: TGTGCCAGCAGCCAAGAGCGGGAGAGCACAGATACGCAGTATTTT. Protein: CASSQERESTDTQYF.

V gene TRBV6-5 combines with J gene TRBJ1-1, with D maybe TRBD1 (6 bases). The CDR3 runs 14 residues. V lost 2 bases to trimming and J lost 0 bases, with 7 bases between them. Looked up from germline, CDR1 is MNHEY and CDR2 is SVGAGI. CDR3 loop: CASSYGTLNTEAFF. In DNA form, the CDR3 reads TGTGCCAGCAGTTACGGGACATTGAACACTGAAGCTTTCTTT.

This chain links TRBV7-9 with TRBJ1-4; possibly TRBD1 for D (6 bases). Per germline, CDR1 SEHNR and CDR2 FQNEAQ (reference sequence). The length of the CDR3 is 16 residues. V gave up 2 bases and J gave up 4 bases, with 14 bases separating them. The CDR3: CASSLKEGTLNEKLFF. In DNA, the CDR3 is TGTGCCAGCAGCTTAAAGGAAGGGACACTTAATGAAAAACTGTTTTTT.

The chain has TRBV11-2 and TRBJ1-6; tentatively, D is TRBD1 (6 bases). CDR3 size: 16 residues. The germline CDR1 and CDR2 sequences are SGHAT and FQNNGV. Deletions cut 3 bases from V and 8 bases from J, with 17 bases between. The CDR3 region is CASSFAAPGVHSPLHF. The CDR3 DNA sequence: TGTGCCAGCAGCTTTGCGGCGCCAGGGGTTCATTCACCCCTCCACTTT.

The chain carries TRBV10-1 and TRBJ2-3; possible D gene TRBD2, 6 bases. V shed 3 bases and J shed 6 bases, with 13 bases lying between them. Germline CDR1 is WNHNN and CDR2 is SYGVQD (reference sequence). The CDR3 is 14 amino acids. The CDR3 DNA reads as TGCGCCAGCAGTGAATCGACTAGTACCGATACGCAGTATTTT. This gives the protein CASSESTSTDTQYF.

The V gene is TRBV25-1, the J gene TRBJ2-5, with D possibly matching TRBD1 (6 bases). Between the trimmed V and J ends, which lost 4 bases and 6 bases, there was a span of 21 bases. Germline V lookup: CDR1 MGHDK, CDR2 SYGVNS. The CDR3 is 16 residues long. The CDR3 coding sequence is TGTGCCAGCAGTGTCGAAAGTGGGACAAAATCCCAGACCCAGTACTTC. It yields the protein CASSVESGTKSQTQYF.

The genes are TRBV25-1 and TRBJ1-1; D perhaps matches TRBD1 (6 bases). CDR1 and CDR2 (germline): MGHDK, SYGVNS. The V end lost 6 bases, the J end lost 0 bases, and 8 bases lay between the germline ends. The CDR3 has 13 amino acids. The CDR3 DNA follows: TGTGCCAGCAGCCGACAGGTGAACACTGAAGCTTTCTTT. It specifies CASSRQVNTEAFF.

The count of this clone is one. This sequence joins TRBV6-2 or TRBV6-3 and TRBJ1-5; 8 bases match TRBD1. The germline V gene has CDR1 MNHEY and CDR2 SVGEGT. The CDR3 is made up of 16 amino acids. J was trimmed by 7 bases and V by 4 bases; bases with no gene match: 12. The CDR3 spells CASSFFPQGAGQPQHF. The CDR3 bases are TGTGCCAGCAGTTTCTTCCCTCAGGGGGCAGGGCAGCCCCAGCATTTT.

Turning to this clone: Other DNA sequences in this specimen translate into the identical CDR3. V is TRBV18 and J is TRBJ2-1, with D maybe TRBD1 (6 bases). Germline V gene data show CDR1 as KGHSH and CDR2 as LQKENI. There are 16 residues in the CDR3. Trimming took off 1 base at V and 0 bases at J, with 10 bases between the two ends. The CDR3 region has the DNA TGTGCCAGCTCACCACTAACAGGGTCCTCCTACAATGAGCAGTTCTTC. Translation: CASSPLTGSSYNEQFF.

This clone has just a few counts. V is TRBV7-9 and J is TRBJ2-2; D possibly corresponds to TRBD2 (6 bases). V lost 7 bases and J 4 bases, leaving 16 bases between the germline ends. The CDR3 contains 15 residues. Germline assignment: CDR1 SEHNR and CDR2 FQNEAQ (reference sequence). The CDR3 loop is CASIPGEAATGELFF. As DNA, the CDR3 is TGTGCCAGCATCCCGGGGGAGGCTGCCACCGGGGAGCTGTTTTTT.

This clone has a single count. The rearrangement links TRBV24-1 to TRBJ2-7; tentative D call: TRBD2 (5 bases). V lost 0 bases and J 6 bases, leaving 8 bases between the germline ends. The CDR3 contains 13 residues. The germline CDR1 and CDR2 sequences are KGHDR and SFDVKD. For the CDR3, the DNA is TGTGCCACCAGTGATTTGGAGGGATGCGAGCAGTACTTC. Protein: CATSDLEGCEQYF.

This clone was seen only once. This chain joins TRBV9 and TRBJ2-7, with 7 bases matching TRBD1. The V and J ends lost 0 bases and 6 bases, in that order; junction bases with no gene match: 6. This CDR3 spans 14 amino acids. Germline lookup yields CDR1 SGDLS and CDR2 YYNGEE. CDR3: CASSVGQGNREQYF. As DNA, the CDR3 is TGTGCCAGCAGCGTAGGACAGGGAAATCGCGAGCAGTACTTC.

The chain couples TRBV7-3 to TRBJ2-1, with 8 bases lining up with TRBD1. The CDR3 loop spans 16 amino acids. Germline values: CDR1 SGHTA, CDR2 FQGTGA. J lost 3 bases, V lost 2 bases, and 6 bases had no gene match. CDR3 loop: CASSLSGGTGYNEQFF. Written as DNA, the CDR3 is TGTGCCAGCAGCTTATCCGGAGGGACAGGCTACAATGAGCAGTTCTTC.

The gene calls are TRBV2 and TRBJ2-7; 9 bases line up with TRBD2. Germline values: CDR1 SNHLY, CDR2 FYNNEI. The CDR3 has 18 residues. V lost 0 bases, J lost 4 bases, and 13 bases stayed unmatched. This CDR3 is CASSEALQSSGDYYEQYF. The CDR3 bases are TGTGCCAGCAGTGAAGCGCTTCAGTCTAGCGGGGACTATTACGAGCAGTACTTC.

This clone was observed a handful of times. The gene calls are TRBV7-6 and TRBJ1-4; the match to TRBD1 covers 7 bases. This CDR3 is 18 amino acids long. Trimming removed 2 bases from V and 4 bases from J; junction bases left unmatched: 13. The germline CDR1 and CDR2 sequences are SGHVS and FNYEAQ. The CDR3 coding sequence is TGTGCCAGCAGCTTACGGTGGAGGGGGGACAGCCTTAATGAAAAACTGTTTTTT. Translating gives CASSLRWRGDSLNEKLFF.

V and J are TRBV21-1 and TRBJ2-5; the DNA was not used to check the table's D call, TRBD1. TRBV21-1 is a pseudogene segment. This CDR3 has 13 amino acids. CDR3 sequence reads: CASGLTGLETQYF. For the CDR3, the DNA is TGTGCCAGCGGGTTAACAGGGCTAGAGACCCAGTACTTC.

In this sample, this clone turned up a few times. The chain couples TRBV5-6 to TRBJ1-6; D gene uncertain. Deletions cut 4 bases from V and 4 bases from J, with 9 bases between. There are 14 residues in the CDR3. From germline, CDR1 is SGHDT and CDR2 YYEEEE. CDR3 nucleotide sequence: TGTGCCAGCAGCACCCGGGAGTATAATTCACCCCTCCACTTT. It is translated as CASSTREYNSPLHF.

The J gene is TRBJ1-1, the V gene TRBV14; D is possibly TRBD1 (5 bases). Germline CDR1 and CDR2: SGHDN and FVKESK. CDR3 size: 13 residues. Deletions cut 4 bases from V and 3 bases from J, with 9 bases between. Here the CDR3 DNA reads TGTGCCAGCAGCCCCAGGGCCTACACTGAAGCTTTCTTT. Its protein product is CASSPRAYTEAFF.

This clone was observed a single time. CDR3 residues: CASGLGTGGRGNIQYF. CDR3 bases: TGTGCTAGTGGTTTGGGGACCGGTGGAAGGGGAAACATTCAGTACTTC. This chain uses TRBV12-5 with TRBJ2-4; TRBD1 might be the D (5 bases). The CDR3 length is 16 residues. Trimming removed 1 base from V and 6 bases from J, with 16 bases in between. The germline gives CDR1 LGHNT, CDR2 FRNRAP.